This is a list of T cell receptor beta chains from one sample in a study of OX40 agonist ivuxolimab in advanced cancers. TCRdb keeps only in-frame clones here, not all; method: immunoSEQ multiplex PCR. Among under 100,000 clones listed, about 91% were seen once. The sample was CD4+ or CD8+ T cells sorted from blood, taken in a trial of the OX40 agonist ivuxolimab. These receptors were collected from an adult with an advanced solid tumor such as melanoma, head and neck, liver or kidney cancer. Each CDR3 is given with its conserved first and last residue. Each record gives: D gene, V gene, clone size, J gene, CDR3 DNA, CDR3 protein. D genes are given only for firm matches. The size field is filled for only some rows; it gives once, few, many or a size class.

TRBD2	TRBV7-2	.	TRBJ2-3	TGTGCCAGCAGCGGTCTAGCGGGCACAGATACGCAGTATTTT	CASSGLAGTDTQYF
.	TRBV28	.	TRBJ2-1	TGTGCCAGCAGTATCCATAATGAGCAGTTCTTC	CASSIHNEQFF
.	TRBV11-2	.	TRBJ2-7	TGTGCCAGCAGAAGGCCCGGGGACGGTACCTACGAGCAGTACTTC	CASRRPGDGTYEQYF
.	TRBV19	.	TRBJ1-1	TGTGCCAGTAGCCTTACCTCTTATCAGGGAGAAGCTTTCTTT	CASSLTSYQGEAFF
.	TRBV29-1	.	TRBJ2-3	TGCAGCGTTGCTGGGCAGCAAGGCACAGATACGCAGTATTTT	CSVAGQQGTDTQYF
TRBD1	TRBV5-1	.	TRBJ1-1	TGCGCCGGGACAGGGGCGGATGCTTTCTTT	CAGTGADAFF
.	TRBV11-1	few	TRBJ2-5	TGTGCCAGCAGCTCCTCAGGGACCTCGGAGACCCAGTACTTC	CASSSSGTSETQYF
.	TRBV11-1	.	TRBJ1-1	TGTGCCAGCAGCCCCAGGGGTGGTAACACTGAAGCTTTCTTT	CASSPRGGNTEAFF
.	TRBV2	.	TRBJ2-5	TGTGCCAGCAGTGAATCGCTACAAGAGACCCAGTACTTC	CASSESLQETQYF
.	TRBV6-6	once	TRBJ1-5	TGTGCCAGCAGTTACTCCGGTGGGGATCAGCCCCAGCATTTT	CASSYSGGDQPQHF
TRBD2	TRBV28	.	TRBJ2-7	TGTGCCAGCAGTACTAGCGGCCCCTACGAGCAGTACTTC	CASSTSGPYEQYF
.	TRBV28	.	TRBJ1-1	TGTGCCAGCAGTCCTGCCGACAGGCAGAACACTGAAGCTTTCTTT	CASSPADRQNTEAFF
.	TRBV7-2	.	TRBJ1-1	TGTGCCAGCAGCTTAGGGACTGGGGTTGTAGCTTTCTTT	CASSLGTGVVAFF
TRBD2	TRBV23-1	.	TRBJ2-2	TGCGCCAGCAGTCATTCCCTGCCTAGCGGGAGTGCGGTCACCGGGGAGCTGTTTTTT	CASSHSLPSGSAVTGELFF
TRBD2	TRBV5-1	.	TRBJ2-2	TGCGCCAGCAGTTATAACGGACTAGGGGCTGGCACCGGGGAGCTGTTTTTT	CASSYNGLGAGTGELFF
.	TRBV30	.	TRBJ1-5	TGTGCCTGGAGTGTACGGCGGAATAGCAATCAGCCCCAGCATTTT	CAWSVRRNSNQPQHF
.	TRBV5-4	.	TRBJ1-1	TGTGCCAGCAGCTTGGATTTCCGGGGATTGGGTGAAGCTTTCTTT	CASSLDFRGLGEAFF
.	TRBV30	.	TRBJ2-5	TGTGCCTGGAACTTTCAGGGTGGGCAAGAGACCCAGTACTTC	CAWNFQGGQETQYF
.	TRBV30	.	TRBJ1-2	TGTGCCTCCGATGGGGGGCAATTCGGCTACACCTTC	CASDGGQFGYTF
.	TRBV4-3	.	TRBJ2-3	TGCGCCAGCAGCCAGGGGGCAGGTACGCAGTATTTT	CASSQGAGTQYF
.	TRBV5-1	.	TRBJ2-3	TGCGCCAGCAGCTTGGGCCAGATCACAGATACGCAGTATTTT	CASSLGQITDTQYF
TRBD1	TRBV18	.	TRBJ1-1	TGTGCCAGCTCACAAAACGGACAGGGAGGGGAATCTCTCGCTGAAGCTTTCTTT	CASSQNGQGGESLAEAFF